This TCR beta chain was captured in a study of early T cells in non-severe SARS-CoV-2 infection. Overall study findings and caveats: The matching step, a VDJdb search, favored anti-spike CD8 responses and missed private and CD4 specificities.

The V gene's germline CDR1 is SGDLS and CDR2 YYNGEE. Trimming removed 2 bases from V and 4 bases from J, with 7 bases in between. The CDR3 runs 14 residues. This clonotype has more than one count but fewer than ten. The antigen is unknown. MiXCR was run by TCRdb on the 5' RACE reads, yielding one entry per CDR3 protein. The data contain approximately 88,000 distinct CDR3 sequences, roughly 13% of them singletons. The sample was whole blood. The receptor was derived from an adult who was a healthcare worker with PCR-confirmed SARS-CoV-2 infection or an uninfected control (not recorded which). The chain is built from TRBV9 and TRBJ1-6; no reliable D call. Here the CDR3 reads CASSVKGYNSPLHF. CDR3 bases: TGTGCCAGCAGCGTCAAGGGATATAATTCACCCCTCCACTTT.